The 17 T cell receptor beta chains presented below share a single source sample, sequenced in a study of sequential checkpoint blockade in melanoma. Treatment reported: randomized to nivolumab then ipilimumab (arm A) or the reverse (arm B). Sequenced by immunoSEQ multiplex PCR; TCRdb stores in-frame clones only, minus some. This table has approximately 8,800 clones, 50% to 75% appearing once. This specimen consisted of CD8+ T cells sorted from blood (inferred from file names), obtained from a patient given nivolumab and ipilimumab in sequence. These receptor sequences come from a human donor with melanoma.

The gene calls are TRBV27 and TRBJ2-7; a weak D match, TRBD1 (6 bases). Germline V gene lookup returns CDR1 MNHEY and CDR2 SMNVEV (reference sequence). The CDR3 has 15 amino acids. V lost 6 bases, J lost 0 bases, and 15 bases lay in between. CDR3 sequence: CASRETGTPSYEQYF. Written as DNA, the CDR3 is TGTGCCAGCAGGGAAACCGGGACACCCTCCTACGAGCAGTACTTC.

This clone was detected once. The V gene is TRBV5-1, the J gene TRBJ2-1; the match to TRBD2 covers 8 bases. The V gene end was trimmed by 3 bases and the J gene end by 10 bases; junction bases not matched to a gene: 6. This CDR3 spans 13 amino acids. The germline CDR1 and CDR2 sequences are SGHRS and YFSETQ. The CDR3 nucleotides read TGCGCCAGCAGCTGGCGGGGGGCGGGGGAGCAGTTCTTC. This gives the protein CASSWRGAGEQFF.

The chain couples TRBV30 to TRBJ1-4; maybe TRBD1 (5 bases). Germline values: CDR1 GTSNPN, CDR2 SVGIG (reference sequence). V shed 3 bases and J shed 6 bases, with 14 bases lying between them. The CDR3 totals 14 residues. The CDR3 loop is CAWRHGGDHEKLFF. The CDR3 DNA is TGTGCCTGGAGACACGGGGGGGATCATGAAAAACTGTTTTTT.

V and J are TRBV4-3 and TRBJ1-4, with TRBD1 as a possible D gene (6 bases). Per germline, CDR1 LGHNA and CDR2 YSLEER. This CDR3 spans 14 amino acids. Trimming stripped 1 base from V and 8 bases from J, with 11 bases between. The CDR3 DNA reads TGCGCCAGCAGCCAAGCGATCAGGGGCGAAAAACTGTTTTTT. Residues: CASSQAIRGEKLFF.

The J gene is TRBJ1-2, the V gene TRBV4-1, with no clear D. The CDR3 contains 17 residues. Germline CDR1 and CDR2: MGHRA and YSYEKL. V lost 0 bases and J 0 bases, leaving 14 bases between the germline ends. The CDR3 sequence: CASSQDQVPSSNYGYTF. DNA for the CDR3: TGCGCCAGCAGCCAAGATCAGGTTCCCAGCTCTAACTATGGCTACACCTTC.

This clone was counted between two and nine times. The chain is built from TRBV7-8 and TRBJ2-7, with TRBD1 as a possible D gene (6 bases). Between the trimmed V and J ends, which lost 5 bases and 0 bases, there was a span of 14 bases. The CDR3 totals 15 residues. CDR1 and CDR2 from the germline V gene are SGHVS and FQNEAQ. The CDR3 DNA is TGTGCCAGCAGCGGAGAGCAGGGGACCTCCTACGAGCAGTACTTC. This translates into CASSGEQGTSYEQYF.

V usage is TRBV19 and J usage is TRBJ1-4; a weak D match, TRBD1 (5 bases). The CDR3 covers 13 residues. Trimming cost V 3 bases and J 8 bases, with 10 bases left between them. CDR1 LNHDA and CDR2 SQIVND come from the germline V gene (reference sequence). In DNA, the CDR3 is TGTGCCAGTAGTATGTGGGAGGGGGAAAAACTGTTTTTT. Amino acids: CASSMWEGEKLFF.

V and J are TRBV9 and TRBJ1-4; D uncertain. The germline V gene encodes CDR1 SGDLS and CDR2 YYNGEE. The V and J ends lost 0 bases and 8 bases respectively, with 14 bases between them. There are 15 residues in the CDR3. Here the CDR3 DNA reads TGTGCCAGCAGCGTAGTCGCCGGGTCAGCGGAAAAACTGTTTTTT. Its protein product is CASSVVAGSAEKLFF.

The chain combines TRBV18 with TRBJ1-2, with D possibly TRBD1 on 5 matching bases. Trimming removed 3 bases at V and 3 bases at J, with 14 bases between. The CDR3 is 15 residues long. Germline CDR1 is KGHSH and CDR2 is LQKENI. The CDR3 DNA is TGTGCCAGCTCACCCACCGGCAGGGCCGACTATGGCTACACCTTC. Translation: CASSPTGRADYGYTF.

The J gene is TRBJ1-2, the V gene TRBV7-6, with 7 nucleotides matching TRBD1. Trimming cost V 5 bases and J 2 bases; bases outside gene matches: 14. The CDR3 is 17 residues long. Germline loops: CDR1 SGHVS, CDR2 FNYEAQ. The DNA of the CDR3 is TGTGCCAGCAGCACCCATGGGGGACAGTCACTCAACTATGGCTACACCTTC. Its translation is CASSTHGGQSLNYGYTF.

The gene calls are TRBV14 and TRBJ2-7; 9 bases align to TRBD1. Germline V gives CDR1 SGHDN, CDR2 FVKESK. The V segment lost 4 bases and the J segment 3 bases; nucleotides outside the gene matches: 7. The CDR3 is made up of 15 amino acids. In nucleotides, the CDR3 is TGTGCCAGCAGCCTTTCCGGGACAGGGTTCTACGAGCAGTACTTC. It encodes CASSLSGTGFYEQYF.

The chain couples TRBV19 to TRBJ2-7; 9 bases match TRBD1. Germline values: CDR1 LNHDA, CDR2 SQIVND (reference sequence). V lost 4 bases, J lost 4 bases, and 11 bases stayed unmatched. There are 16 residues in the CDR3. CDR3 residues: CASSTTSGTGWYEQYF. The DNA of the CDR3 is TGTGCCAGTAGTACCACCTCCGGGACAGGGTGGTACGAGCAGTACTTC.

DNA for the CDR3: TGTGCCAGCAGTGGGGGCGGCGACACCTTC. Encoded protein: CASSGGGDTF. This chain uses TRBV2 with TRBJ1-2; TRBD1 might be the D (5 bases). The CDR3 contains 10 residues. In germline, CDR1 is SNHLY, CDR2 FYNNEI. Between the trimmed V and J ends, which lost 4 bases and 12 bases, there was a span of 9 bases.

This chain connects TRBV11-1 to TRBJ2-7, with 8 positions matching TRBD2. Germline assignment: CDR1 SGHAT and CDR2 FQDESV (reference sequence). CDR3 length: 16 residues. The ends lost 5 bases at V and 3 bases at J; junction bases unmatched: 12. The CDR3 coding sequence is TGTGCCAGCAGCCGCTTTCGGGGGGGCACGGGCTACGAGCAGTACTTC. Protein sequence: CASSRFRGGTGYEQYF. The full variable domain, completed using reference TRBV11-1 and TRBJ2-7, is EAEVAQSPRYKITEKSQAVAFWCDPISGHATLYWYRQILGQGPELLVQFQDESVVDDSQLPKDRFSAERLKGVDSTLKIQPAELGDSAMYLCASSRFRGGTGYEQYFGPGTRLTVT.

The V gene is TRBV2, the J gene TRBJ2-7; TRBD2 is a possible D gene (7 bases). V was clipped by 7 bases and J by 0 bases, with 16 bases between them. The CDR3 totals 15 residues. Germline assignment: CDR1 SNHLY and CDR2 FYNNEI. CDR3 region: CASKEGGQSSYEQYF. DNA for the CDR3: TGTGCCAGCAAGGAGGGGGGGCAGAGCTCCTACGAGCAGTACTTC.

The rearrangement joins TRBV4-3 to TRBJ2-2; TRBD2 might be the D (6 bases). The length of the CDR3 is 15 residues. The germline V gene has CDR1 LGHNA and CDR2 YSLEER. V lost 3 bases to trimming and J lost 6 bases, with 14 bases between them. DNA of the CDR3: TGCGCCAGCAGCCAGACCCGGGGGTACGCCGGGGAGCTGTTTTTT. It translates to CASSQTRGYAGELFF.

This clone has a handful of counts. J is TRBJ1-5 and V is TRBV19, with TRBD1 matching 7 bases. In germline, CDR1 is LNHDA, CDR2 SQIVND (reference sequence). With 5 bases clipped from V and 7 bases from J, the junction kept 11 bases outside the gene matches. This CDR3 is built from 15 residues. CDR3 in amino acids: CASSPAGGSPQPQHF. In DNA form, the CDR3 reads TGTGCCAGTAGTCCTGCAGGGGGTAGCCCACAGCCCCAGCATTTT.